This TCR beta chain was found in a study of shared clonotypes between healthy human individuals. Study as a whole: Each donor's CD4 naive and CD4 memory cells filled three plates apiece, CD8 naive two, and CD8 memory one.

The germline CDR1 and CDR2 sequences are SGDLS and YYNGEE. V lost 0 bases to trimming and J lost 4 bases, with 10 bases between them. The CDR3 extends over 14 amino acids. Overall study results and limits: The low donor count limited represented genetic and exposure-history diversity. Sequencing depth was predicted to influence how clonotypes are shared among donors.

Sequencing was performed with immunoSEQ multiplex PCR; in TCRdb, only in-frame clones are kept and a portion is missing. The table includes 1.6 million or so clones, about 96% detected once. Details on this clone: The antigen is undetermined.

Sequenced: naive CD4+ T cells sorted from blood. Subset given: CD45RA+ positively selected. This TCR came from a man aged 25 to 45 in good health. This chain uses TRBV9 with TRBJ1-1; a possible D gene is TRBD1 (5 bases). The CDR3 reads CASSVEGVGTEAFF. The DNA of the CDR3 is TGTGCCAGCAGCGTAGAAGGGGTGGGCACTGAAGCTTTCTTT.